This TCR beta chain derives from a study of T cells in localized non-small cell lung cancer. General study points: Heterogeneity within the tumor remains possible, as just one region underwent sequencing. Detection in adjacent lung was observed for a median around 50 of the top 100 tumor clones.

CDR1 is GTSNPN, CDR2 SVGIG, per germline (reference sequence). Trimming removed 7 bases at V and 3 bases at J, with 12 bases between. This CDR3 region has 13 residues. A note on this clone: Its antigen remains unidentified.

Clones were read by immunoSEQ multiplex PCR, and TCRdb kept only the in-frame ones, dropping some. The sample contains around 64,000 clones, 90% to 95% of which appear only once. The starting material was peripheral blood, obtained before any cancer treatment. This sequence joins TRBV30 and TRBJ1-4, with D possibly being TRBD1 (5 bases). This clonotype originated in a man aged 40 to 70 with stage I lung adenocarcinoma. The CDR3 spells CAFRVTANEKLFF. CDR3 sequence (DNA): TGTGCCTTCAGGGTCACGGCTAATGAAAAACTGTTTTTT.